This TCR beta chain was profiled in a study of CD8 T cells in ankylosing spondylitis. Libraries for TCR beta were made by quantitative 5'-RACE with molecular barcodes. Using its own MiXCR run on the 5' RACE reads, TCRdb lists one record per CDR3 protein. The sample has around 300,000 distinct CDR3 sequences, approximately 15% seen once. This clonotype showed up just a few times. Its antigen is unidentified. Study observations and caveats: Disease-linked clones had a CD8+ phenotype and relatively low frequency in peripheral blood. Reported data indicate significant enrichment of disease-linked clones within matched ankylosing spondylitis synovial fluid.

The germline CDR1 and CDR2 sequences are MGHRA and YSYEKL. CDR3 length: 14 residues. The J segment lost 7 bases and the V segment lost 3 bases, leaving 3 bases of the junction unmatched. V usage is TRBV4-1 and J usage is TRBJ2-4; 10 bases match TRBD1. Sequencing was carried out using blood, either unsorted or a sorted T cell fraction (not recorded which). This TCR was recovered from a male donor with ankylosing spondylitis or in good health (not recorded which). Here the CDR3 DNA reads TGCGCCAGCAGCCACCCGGGACAGGGGAACATTCAGTACTTC. Its protein product is CASSHPGQGNIQYF.